The next 18 T cell receptor beta chains were all read from a single sample in a study of vaccination and CD4 T cells after COVID-19 (dated by TCRdb to between 2021 and 2022). In the paper's terms, the time point label means: late sampling 161 to 241 days after vaccination in three convalescent patients. Receptor amplification or capture employed PCR. The sequencer listed for this sample is Illumina iSeq 100. The public reads were reanalyzed by TCRdb: fastp trimming at Q25, MiXCR alignment, in-frame beta chains only. Rows are combined by CDR3 protein, so each entry shows the most common genes and DNA. This sample comprises 25,000 to 30,000 distinct CDR3 sequences, around 50% of them detected only once. The ten most abundant clones make up around 6% of the sample. Material: CD4+ T cells from blood, obtained about 7 months after SARS-CoV-2 vaccination. Every receptor here comes from a human donor who had recovered from COVID-19.

V is TRBV30 and J is TRBJ2-5, with no clear D. The V gene lost 1 base and the J gene lost 3 bases, with 18 bases spanning the gap. CDR1 GTSNPN and CDR2 SVGIG come from the germline V gene (reference sequence). The CDR3 extends over 16 amino acids. The CDR3 protein is CAWSGSRAAVKETQYF. The CDR3 DNA reads as TGTGCCTGGAGTGGCAGTCGGGCCGCGGTCAAAGAGACCCAGTACTTC.

V gene TRBV7-3 combines with J gene TRBJ2-3; D not certain. Germline V gives CDR1 SGHTA, CDR2 FQGTGA. This CDR3 has 13 residues. Trimming shortened V by 5 bases and J by 6 bases, and 12 bases separated the two germline ends. The CDR3 reads CASSPAIRDTQYF. CDR3 DNA: TGTGCCAGCAGCCCCGCCATTCGGGATACGCAGTATTTT.

The rearrangement uses TRBV11-2 and TRBJ2-5, with D perhaps matching TRBD2 (6 bases). Germline V lookup: CDR1 SGHAT, CDR2 FQNNGV. The V and J ends lost 5 bases and 7 bases respectively, with 17 bases between them. CDR3 size: 14 residues. This CDR3 reads CASSPTGEAGTQYF. Written as DNA, the CDR3 is TGTGCCAGCAGCCCCACGGGGGAGGCGGGGACCCAGTACTTC.

The V gene is TRBV5-4, the J gene TRBJ2-6; 9 bases match TRBD2. The CDR3 length is 18 residues. The J segment lost 0 bases and the V segment lost 4 bases, leaving 8 bases of the junction unmatched. Germline V CDR1 and CDR2: SGHNT, YYREEE (reference sequence). The CDR3 reads CASSTPSGASSGANVLTF. CDR3 in DNA: TGTGCCAGCAGCACACCTAGCGGGGCGAGCTCTGGGGCCAACGTCCTGACTTTC. Full variable domain (outside the CDR3, taken from reference TRBV5-4 and TRBJ2-6): ETGVTQSPTHLIKTRGQQVTLRCSSQSGHNTVSWYQQALGQGPQFIFQYYREEENGRGNFPPRFSGLQFPNYSSELNVNALELDDSALYLCASSTPSGASSGANVLTFGAGSRLTVL.

The chain is built from TRBV4-1 and TRBJ1-5; TRBD1 is a possible D gene (6 bases). The CDR3 is 19 residues long. V was clipped by 0 bases and J by 0 bases, with 18 bases between them. CDR1 is MGHRA and CDR2 is YSYEKL in the germline V gene. The CDR3 region is CASSQDFDRLVYSNQPQHF. CDR3 in DNA: TGCGCCAGCAGCCAAGACTTCGACAGGCTAGTCTATAGCAATCAGCCCCAGCATTTT.

The chain couples TRBV7-3 to TRBJ2-5; possible D gene TRBD2, 6 bases. The CDR3 is 14 amino acids. Trimming took off 3 bases at V and 4 bases at J, with 12 bases between the two ends. Germline loops: CDR1 SGHTA, CDR2 FQGTGA. This CDR3 is CASSFAGRGETQYF. DNA of the CDR3: TGTGCCAGCAGCTTTGCGGGGCGGGGAGAGACCCAGTACTTC.

The J gene is TRBJ1-5, the V gene TRBV2; D is uncertain. CDR3 length: 14 residues. From germline, CDR1 is SNHLY and CDR2 FYNNEI. V was shortened by 3 bases and J by 0 bases, with 6 bases between the two germline ends. The CDR3 sequence is CASSEDGSNQPQHF. In DNA form, the CDR3 reads TGTGCCAGCAGTGAGGACGGTAGCAATCAGCCCCAGCATTTT. Full variable domain (rest looked up from reference TRBV2 and TRBJ1-5): EPEVTQTPSHQVTQMGQEVILRCVPISNHLYFYWYRQILGQKVEFLVSFYNNEISEKSEIFDDQFSVERPDGSNFTLKIRSTKLEDSAMYFCASSEDGSNQPQHFGDGTRLSIL.

The rearrangement links TRBV7-9 to TRBJ1-2; D unclear. The CDR3 runs to 14 residues. The ends were cut back, 0 bases at V and 5 bases at J, with 10 bases in the middle. Germline V gene data show CDR1 as SEHNR and CDR2 as FQNEAQ (reference sequence). CDR3 coding DNA: TGTGCCAGCAGCTTAGCGCTCTCTGGGTATGGCTACACCTTC. As protein: CASSLALSGYGYTF.

This clonotype was counted between two and nine times. The J gene is TRBJ1-5, the V gene TRBV6-5; D is unclear. The V end lost 0 bases, the J end lost 7 bases, and 7 bases lay between the germline ends. Germline assignment: CDR1 MNHEY and CDR2 SVGAGI. The CDR3 consists of 13 residues. CDR3 in DNA: TGTGCCAGCAGTTACTCCCTTTGGCAGCCCCAGCATTTT. Its protein product is CASSYSLWQPQHF.

Sample share makes this clonotype medium-sized (0.01 to 0.1%). The chain recombines TRBV20-1 with TRBJ1-2, with D possibly matching TRBD1 (5 bases). Germline-derived CDR1 and CDR2 are DFQATT and SNEGSKA (reference sequence). V lost 2 bases to trimming and J lost 5 bases, with 9 bases between them. CDR3 size: 12 residues. This CDR3 reads CSARKGSYGYTF. The CDR3 region has the DNA TGCAGTGCTAGAAAGGGGAGTTATGGCTACACCTTC.

The rearrangement links TRBV20-1 to TRBJ2-3; 12 positions match TRBD2. The CDR3 is 16 residues long. With 1 base clipped from V and 3 bases from J, the junction kept 5 bases outside the gene matches. Germline CDR1 and CDR2: DFQATT and SNEGSKA (reference sequence). CDR3 DNA sequence: TGCAGTGCTAGAGGGCCAACTAGCGGGAGGACAGATACGCAGTATTTT. Translated: CSARGPTSGRTDTQYF.

This sequence joins TRBV5-1 and TRBJ2-1; D not resolved. Germline V lookup: CDR1 SGHRS, CDR2 YFSETQ. The CDR3 consists of 15 residues. The V end lost 5 bases, the J end lost 4 bases, and 16 bases lay between the germline ends. CDR3 sequence (DNA): TGCGCCAGCAGAAAGGACCTGGCCCCTTACAATGAGCAGTTCTTC. The encoded protein is CASRKDLAPYNEQFF.

The chain is built from TRBV7-9 and TRBJ1-3; the D is unclear. Germline values: CDR1 SEHNR, CDR2 FQNEAQ (reference sequence). This CDR3 comprises 17 residues. Trimming took 1 base from V and 2 from J, leaving 15 bases between them. CDR3 DNA sequence: TGTGCCAGCAGCTTAGGCGGCGGCGCCGGGCCTGGAAACACCATATATTTT. This translates into CASSLGGGAGPGNTIYF. The full variable domain, with the rest looked up from reference TRBV7-9 and TRBJ1-3, is DTGVSQNPRHKITKRGQNVTFRCDPISEHNRLYWYRQTLGQGPEFLTYFQNEAQLEKSRLLSDRFSAERPKGSFSTLEIQRTEQGDSAMYLCASSLGGGAGPGNTIYFGEGSWLTVV.

The sample holds a few counts of this clonotype. The CDR3 spells CASSSQGQPQHF. CDR3 DNA sequence: TGTGCCAGCAGCTCACAGGGTCAGCCCCAGCATTTT. The genes are TRBV7-2 and TRBJ1-5, with D perhaps matching TRBD1 (6 bases). Looked up from germline, CDR1 is SGHTA and CDR2 is FQGNSA. V lost 4 bases, J lost 6 bases, and 7 bases lay in between. The CDR3 sequence is 12 residues long.

The rearrangement links TRBV7-6 to TRBJ2-1; 9 bases align to TRBD2. Germline CDR1 SGHVS, CDR2 FNYEAQ. The CDR3 is made up of 15 amino acids. V lost 5 bases to trimming and J lost 8 bases; unmatched junction nucleotides: 10. In nucleotides, the CDR3 is TGTGCCAGCAGCCGAAGACTAGCGGAGTCACATGAGCAGTTCTTC. Translating gives CASSRRLAESHEQFF.

V gene TRBV27 combines with J gene TRBJ2-7, with TRBD1 identical over 7 bases. Trimming removed 7 bases from V and 2 bases from J; junction bases left unmatched: 14. The CDR3 has 16 residues. The germline V gene encodes CDR1 MNHEY and CDR2 SMNVEV (reference sequence). The CDR3 region is CASTSGRGGAPYEQYF. The CDR3, as DNA: TGTGCCAGCACATCCGGCAGAGGGGGCGCCCCCTACGAGCAGTACTTC.

The chain carries TRBV7-2 and TRBJ1-2; a possible D gene is TRBD1 (5 bases). The V gene lost 5 bases and the J gene lost 4 bases, with 11 bases spanning the gap. Germline CDR1 and CDR2: SGHTA and FQGNSA. This CDR3 comprises 13 residues. As DNA, the CDR3 is TGTGCCAGCAGCCAGGGCAGGGCCTATGGCTACACCTTC. Translated, it gives CASSQGRAYGYTF.

The CDR3 DNA reads as TGTGCCAGTAGTTTCGGGAGGGGTGGTAATGAGCAGTTCTTC. As protein: CASSFGRGGNEQFF. The gene calls are TRBV19 and TRBJ2-1; 8 bases fit TRBD2. CDR3 length: 14 residues. Germline CDR1 reads LNHDA; CDR2 reads SQIVND (reference sequence). J was trimmed by 7 bases and V by 5 bases; bases with no gene match: 7.